This T cell receptor (beta chain) was recovered during a study of cytomegalovirus exposure and HLA in healthy donors. Study-wide findings and caveats: In terms of immune exposure information, only CMV serostatus was available. Highly shared sequence variants in one cluster were likely a sequencing artifact.

Primers for the PCR totalled 60 Vbeta and 13 Jbeta. In the study's own analysis: The authors later counted roughly 87 million unique TCR beta chains, 9 million to 14 million of them shared. The protocol was immunoSEQ multiplex PCR, while the TCRdb copy is restricted to in-frame clones and leaves out a portion. The DNA gave D and trimming, while V, J and clone size come from that table. This sample carries 150,000 to 200,000 clones, less than 80% of them seen once, and the ten largest clones take under 4.5%. Germline V gives CDR1 GTSNPN, CDR2 SVGIG (reference sequence). This CDR3 has 15 residues. About this clone itself: Its antigen is currently unknown.

Samples came from healthy bone marrow donors. Sequences were obtained from PBMCs. The receptor was isolated from a woman under 40 in good health and CMV-seropositive. This rearrangement joins TRBV30 to TRBJ1-2; no definite D call. The CDR3 coding sequence is TGTGTCCTGGAGTGGTGGGGAGGGCGAATCTATGGCTACACCTTC. Its protein product is CVLEWWGGRIYGYTF.